This TCR beta chain was captured in a study of blood T cells in healthy people across ages. The junction had 4 bases not matched to a gene; V was cut back by 6 bases and J by 0 bases. Germline-derived CDR1 and CDR2 are SQVTM and ANQGSEA. The CDR3 is 16 residues long. Study-wide findings and caveats: Investigators treated diversity estimates from one million T cells as underestimates. Lack of knowledge of donor CMV status possibly confounded expanded clonotype changes.

This clonotype was picked up a small number of times. The antigen is unknown. Next came a second PCR, run for about 7 to 12 cycles, which used a sample-barcoded 5' primer along with a J-beta primer mix. TCRdb re-derived calls from the 5' RACE reads in MiXCR, one entry per CDR3 protein. The sample lists 790,000 or so distinct CDR3 sequences, about half occurring once. Healthy Caucasians from Russia aged roughly 6 to 90 served as donors. This sequence originates from a man at least 80 years old in good health. Sample: blood. The chain links TRBV29-1 to TRBJ2-3; TRBD2 matches at 15 bases. DNA for the CDR3: TGCAGCGTCAATGGACTAGCGGGAGGGAGCACAGATACGCAGTATTTT. It encodes CSVNGLAGGSTDTQYF.